This T cell receptor (beta chain) was captured by sequencing in a study of CD8 T cells in ankylosing spondylitis. V lost 1 base to trimming and J lost 0 bases, with 1 base between them. Per germline, CDR1 MDHEN and CDR2 SYDVKM. The CDR3 spans 13 residues. TCRdb processed the 5' RACE reads anew with MiXCR; each CDR3 protein has one entry. The sample holds around 39,000 distinct CDR3 sequences, around an eighth seen once. This chain connects TRBV28 to TRBJ1-5, with D unclear. This receptor was obtained from a male donor with ankylosing spondylitis. Sample: synovial fluid, either unsorted or a sorted T cell fraction (not recorded which). The CDR3 nucleotides are TGTGCCAGCAGTTTATATAGCAATCAGCCCCAGCATTTT. Its protein product is CASSLYSNQPQHF.